This T cell receptor (beta chain) was sequenced for a study of blood T cell repertoires in COVID-19. Overall study: Collection of acute and convalescent COVID-19 samples took place in the United States, Italy and Spain.

Original processing notes: Using reference gene primer amplification, nucleated cell counts were estimated. Libraries were prepared by immunoSEQ multiplex PCR; TCRdb keeps only in-frame clonotypes and omits some of them. From that table come the V and J calls and clone size; the DNA was used to work out D and trimming. The sample yields a few hundred thousand clones, 70% to 85% seen once. CDR3 size: 15 residues. The V gene lost 5 bases and the J gene lost 4 bases, with 12 bases spanning the gap. The germline gives CDR1 MNHEY, CDR2 SMNVEV (reference sequence). This clone was picked up many times. Participants had their cohort set by participant-reported clinical history. Cohort 3 recovered donors had two negative PCRs, clearance, or symptom resolution.

The chain uses TRBV27 and TRBJ2-6; D might be TRBD2 (5 bases). The sequence was obtained from a middle-aged man who had recovered from COVID-19. The sample taken for sequencing was PBMCs or T cells enriched from blood (not recorded which). The CDR3 DNA is TGTGCCAGCAGTCACCGGGGTGTCGGGGCCAACGTCCTGACTTTC. Its translation is CASSHRGVGANVLTF.